The present TCR beta chain was sequenced within a study of shared clonotypes between healthy human individuals. Trimming pared 6 bases from V and 6 bases from J, leaving 18 bases between. Looked up from germline, CDR1 is MNHEY and CDR2 is SVGAGI. The CDR3 totals 14 residues. Terminally differentiated effector memory CD45RA+ cells were excluded by CCR7 positive selection of CD45RO-negative cells. The assay was immunoSEQ multiplex PCR, and TCRdb's table has in-frame clones only and misses some. The repertoire has around 2,100,000 clones, approximately 94% of them found once; the top ten carry less than 1.5%.

The chain combines TRBV6-5 with TRBJ2-7; maybe TRBD2 (6 bases). The sequence came from a man younger than 35 in good health. What was sequenced was naive CD8+ T cells sorted from blood. The CDR3 loop reads CASRFGGEAVEQYF. The CDR3 nucleotides are TGTGCCAGCAGATTCGGCGGGGAGGCGGTCGAGCAGTACTTC.